The clone carrying this TCR beta chain was seen repeatedly, ten times or more. The data were taken from a study of tumor and adjacent non-tumor tissue in lung cancer. RNA was extracted from bulk tissue without any cell sorting. More than 3 cm separated this lung sample from the edge of the tumor. TCRbeta libraries were built with three rounds of nested PCR, modified from ARM-PCR. TCRdb ran MiXCR on the multiplex PCR reads and lists one entry per CDR3 protein. The sample consists of 45,000 to 65,000 distinct CDR3 sequences, around two thirds of them appearing once. J gave up 8 bases and V 7 bases, and 10 bases lay outside the gene matches. This CDR3 contains 13 residues. Germline V gene lookup returns CDR1 SGHTA and CDR2 FQGNSA.

Material for sequencing was distant non-tumor lung tissue. The chain couples TRBV7-2 to TRBJ1-2, with TRBD1 identical over 7 bases. This clonotype was obtained from a woman aged 60 to 75 with non-small cell lung cancer. The chain's CDR3 is CASTLARGLGYTF. For the CDR3, the DNA is TGTGCCAGCACCCTCGCGAGGGGGCTAGGCTACACCTTC.